This T cell receptor beta chain was captured in a study of T cell responses to AZD1222 COVID-19 vaccine. The table came from immunoSEQ multiplex PCR; TCRdb's copy has only in-frame clones and leaves some out. The table lists 110,000 to 150,000 clones, approximately 91% of them singletons. Study conclusions and caveats: Seropositivity was recorded at baseline in only 6 or 7 AZD1222 recipients. Two AZD1222 administrations were followed by greater Spike-specific TCR breadth and depth.

Concerning this clone: Its specificity is not known.

The origin of this receptor is an adult who received the AZD1222 COVID-19 vaccine. The material was peripheral blood, obtained 28 days after the second AZD1222 dose.

CDR3 in amino acids: CAISESSIGLSYNEQFF. The CDR3 DNA follows: TGTGCCATCAGTGAGTCGAGCATCGGGCTATCATACAATGAGCAGTTCTTC. The V and J genes are TRBV10-3 and TRBJ2-1; no firm D call. The V end was cut by 0 bases, the J end by 4 bases, with 16 bases between. Germline values: CDR1 ENHRY, CDR2 SYGVKD. The CDR3 totals 17 residues.